This T cell receptor beta chain was sequenced during a study of blood T cell repertoires in COVID-19. The CDR3 is made up of 12 amino acids. Germline CDR1 and CDR2: MNHEY and SVGEGT. Between the trimmed V and J ends, which lost 4 bases and 5 bases, there was a span of 8 bases. Study processing details: Reference gene primer amplification yielded estimated nucleated cell counts. TCRdb keeps only in-frame clones here, not all; method: immunoSEQ multiplex PCR. Clonal size and the V and J genes are those of that table, whereas D and trimming came from the DNA. The table lists 150,000 to 180,000 clones, 75% to 95% of them singletons.

Sequenced: peripheral blood. The TCR sequence derives from a man in his fifties with acute or convalescent COVID-19. The chain uses TRBV6-2 or TRBV6-3 and TRBJ1-2; D uncertain. The CDR3 bases are TGTGCCAGCAGTTTTACAGATTATGGCTACACCTTC. Protein: CASSFTDYGYTF.